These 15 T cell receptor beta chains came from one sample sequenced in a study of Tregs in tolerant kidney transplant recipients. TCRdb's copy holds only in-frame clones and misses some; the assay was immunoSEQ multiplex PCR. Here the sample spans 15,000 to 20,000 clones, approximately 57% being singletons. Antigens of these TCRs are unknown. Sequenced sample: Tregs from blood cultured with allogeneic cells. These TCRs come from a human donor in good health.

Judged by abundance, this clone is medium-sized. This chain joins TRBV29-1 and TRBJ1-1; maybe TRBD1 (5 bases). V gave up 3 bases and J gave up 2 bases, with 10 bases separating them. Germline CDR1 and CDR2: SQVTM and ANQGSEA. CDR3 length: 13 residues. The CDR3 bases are TGCAGCGTTGACCGGGGGGTTAACACTGAAGCTTTCTTT. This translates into CSVDRGVNTEAFF.

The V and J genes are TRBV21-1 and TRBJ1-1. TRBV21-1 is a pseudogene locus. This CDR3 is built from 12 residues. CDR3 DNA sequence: TGTGCCAGCAGCAAAGGCCCGGGTTGGGCTTTCTTT. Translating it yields CASSKGPGWAFF.

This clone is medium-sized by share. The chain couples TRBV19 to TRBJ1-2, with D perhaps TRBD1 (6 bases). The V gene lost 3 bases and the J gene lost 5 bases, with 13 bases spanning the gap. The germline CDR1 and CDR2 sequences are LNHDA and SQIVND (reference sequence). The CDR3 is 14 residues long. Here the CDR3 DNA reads TGTGCCAGTAGTATCAGGGGAGGGGCATATGGCTACACCTTC. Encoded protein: CASSIRGGAYGYTF.

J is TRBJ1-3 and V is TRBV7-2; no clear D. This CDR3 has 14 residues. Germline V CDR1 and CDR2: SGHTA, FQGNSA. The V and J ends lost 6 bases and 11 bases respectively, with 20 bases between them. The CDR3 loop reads CASSPDPTLRAIYF. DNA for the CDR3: TGTGCCAGCAGTCCGGACCCCACCTTAAGAGCCATATATTTT.

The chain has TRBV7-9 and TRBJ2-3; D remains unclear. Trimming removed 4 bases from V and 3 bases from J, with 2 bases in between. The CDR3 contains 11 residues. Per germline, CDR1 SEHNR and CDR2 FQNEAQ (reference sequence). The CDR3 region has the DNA TGTGCCAGCAGCTGGACAGATACGCAGTATTTT. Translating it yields CASSWTDTQYF.

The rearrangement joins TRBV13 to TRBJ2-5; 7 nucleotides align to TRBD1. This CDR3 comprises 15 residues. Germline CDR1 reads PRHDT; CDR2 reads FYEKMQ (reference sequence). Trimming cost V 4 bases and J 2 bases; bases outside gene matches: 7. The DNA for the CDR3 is TGTGCCAGCAGCTGGGGACAGAGAGAACAAGAGACCCAGTACTTC. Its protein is CASSWGQREQETQYF.

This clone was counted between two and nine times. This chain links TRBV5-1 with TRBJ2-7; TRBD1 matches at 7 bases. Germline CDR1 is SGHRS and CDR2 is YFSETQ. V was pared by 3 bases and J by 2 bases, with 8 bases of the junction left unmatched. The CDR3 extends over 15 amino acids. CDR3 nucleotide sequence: TGCGCCAGCAGCTCTCGGGACAGCCGAACCTACGAGCAGTACTTC. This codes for CASSSRDSRTYEQYF.

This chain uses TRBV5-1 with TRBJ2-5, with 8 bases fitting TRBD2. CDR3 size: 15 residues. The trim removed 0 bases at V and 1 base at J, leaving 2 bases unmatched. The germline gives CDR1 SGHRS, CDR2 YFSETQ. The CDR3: CASSLGSGTQETQYF. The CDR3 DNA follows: TGCGCCAGCAGCTTGGGTAGCGGGACCCAAGAGACCCAGTACTTC.

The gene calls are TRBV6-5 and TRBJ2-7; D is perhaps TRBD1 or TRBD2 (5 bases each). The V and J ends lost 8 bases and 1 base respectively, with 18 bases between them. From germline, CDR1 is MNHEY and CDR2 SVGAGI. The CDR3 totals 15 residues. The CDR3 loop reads CASGRSRAGSYEQYF. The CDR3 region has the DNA TGTGCCAGCGGGAGATCTCGGGCAGGGTCCTACGAGCAGTACTTC.

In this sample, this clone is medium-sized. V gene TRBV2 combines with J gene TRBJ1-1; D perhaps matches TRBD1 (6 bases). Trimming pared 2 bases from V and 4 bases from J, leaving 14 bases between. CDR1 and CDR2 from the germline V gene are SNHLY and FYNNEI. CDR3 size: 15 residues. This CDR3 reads CASSEREGGGTEAFF. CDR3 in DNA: TGTGCCAGCAGTGAAAGGGAGGGAGGGGGCACTGAAGCTTTCTTT. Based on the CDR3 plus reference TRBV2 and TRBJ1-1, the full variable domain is EPEVTQTPSHQVTQMGQEVILRCVPISNHLYFYWYRQILGQKVEFLVSFYNNEISEKSEIFDDQFSVERPDGSNFTLKIRSTKLEDSAMYFCASSEREGGGTEAFFGQGTRLTVV.

The DNA for the CDR3 is TGTGCCAGCAGCGCGCGCGGGGGGGCCAGGGTCTATGAGCAGTTCTTC. Translated: CASSARGGARVYEQFF. The genes are TRBV7-2 and TRBJ2-1; 9 bases line up with TRBD2. Germline values: CDR1 SGHTA, CDR2 FQGNSA. V lost 5 bases, J lost 8 bases, and 13 bases stayed unmatched. The CDR3 length is 16 residues.

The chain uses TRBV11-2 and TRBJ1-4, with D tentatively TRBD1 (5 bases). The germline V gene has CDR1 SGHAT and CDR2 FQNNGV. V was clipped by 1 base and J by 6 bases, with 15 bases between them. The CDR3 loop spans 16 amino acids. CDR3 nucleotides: TGTGCCAGCAGCTTAGGAGTCTGGGGGACGGATGAAAAACTGTTTTTT. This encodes CASSLGVWGTDEKLFF. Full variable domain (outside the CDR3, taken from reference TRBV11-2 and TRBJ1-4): EAGVAQSPRYKIIEKRQSVAFWCNPISGHATLYWYQQILGQGPKLLIQFQNNGVVDDSQLPKDRFSAERLKGVDSTLKIQPAKLEDSAVYLCASSLGVWGTDEKLFFGSGTQLSVL.

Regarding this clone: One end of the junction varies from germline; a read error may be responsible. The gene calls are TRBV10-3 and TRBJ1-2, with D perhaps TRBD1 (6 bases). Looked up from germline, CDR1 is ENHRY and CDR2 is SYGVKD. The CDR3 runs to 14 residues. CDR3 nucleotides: TGTGCCAGCAGTTACTCCTGGGGGCAGGGTGGCTACACCTTC. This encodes CASSYSWGQGGYTF.

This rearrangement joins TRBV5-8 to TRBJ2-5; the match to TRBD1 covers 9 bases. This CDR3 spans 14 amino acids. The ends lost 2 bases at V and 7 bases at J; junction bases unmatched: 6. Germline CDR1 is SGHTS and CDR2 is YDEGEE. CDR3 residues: CASSLGTGRVTQYF. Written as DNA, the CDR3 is TGTGCCAGCAGCTTAGGGACAGGGAGGGTGACCCAGTACTTC.

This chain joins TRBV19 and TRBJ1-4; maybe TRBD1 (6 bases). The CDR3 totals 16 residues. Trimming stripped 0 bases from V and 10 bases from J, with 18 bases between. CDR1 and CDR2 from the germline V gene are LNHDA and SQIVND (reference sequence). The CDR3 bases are TGTGCCAGTAGTATAGATCTCGGCAGAGGGGGAGGAAAACTGTTTTTT. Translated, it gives CASSIDLGRGGGKLFF.